This T cell receptor (beta chain) originates from a study of breast tumors, draining lymph nodes, adjacent tissues. Study-wide findings and caveats: Tumor TCR diversity was below lymph nodes but above nontumor tissue. That most tumor T cells come from lymph nodes remained unproven.

This clonotype was observed a few times. The antigen remains undetermined. TCRdb itself ran the multiplex PCR reads through MiXCR, one entry per CDR3 protein. This table has approximately 140,000 distinct CDR3 sequences, approximately 32% appearing once. Samples came from axillary lymph nodes draining the breast cancer. CDR1 is MNHEY, CDR2 SMNVEV, per germline (reference sequence). V was trimmed by 4 bases and J by 12 bases, leaving 19 bases between them. The length of the CDR3 is 14 residues. The sequence was obtained from a female donor with breast cancer. Some clones in this sample may be carry-over from other donors' samples. The specimen sequenced was axillary lymph node tissue. The rearrangement links TRBV27 to TRBJ2-1; possibly TRBD2 for D (5 bases). CDR3 sequence reads: CASSSGLVALRQFF. The CDR3 DNA reads TGTGCCAGCAGTTCCGGACTCGTCGCGTTAAGGCAGTTCTTC.